This paragraph reports one T cell receptor (beta chain). These data belong to a study of cytomegalovirus exposure and HLA in healthy donors. CDR3 length: 14 amino acids. Germline loops: CDR1 SGHVS, CDR2 FQNEAQ. This PCR relied on a set of 60 Vbeta primers and 13 Jbeta primers. Profiling relied on immunoSEQ multiplex PCR, and the TCRdb table lists in-frame clones only, not all of them. The sample yields 250,000 or so clones, about nine tenths seen once. This TCR derives from a girl aged 2 to 10 in good health and CMV-seronegative. Sequenced: PBMCs. The V and J genes are TRBV7-8 and TRBJ2-5, with 9 nucleotides matching TRBD2. The DNA matches TRBJ2-7 better at its end, which makes the J call doubtful. CDR3 amino acids: CASTLSGSSYEQYF. CDR3 coding DNA: TGTGCCAGCACCCTTAGCGGGAGTAGCTACGAGCAGTACTTC.